This TCR beta chain was obtained from a study of blood T cell repertoires in COVID-19. Study overall: COVID-19 samples, acute and convalescent, were from the United States, Italy and Spain. Sample material is recorded as cDNA or gDNA derived from T cells, B-cell-depleted T cells, or PBMCs.

The ends were cut back, 0 bases at V and 6 bases at J, with 7 bases in the middle. The CDR3 loop spans 13 amino acids. Germline loops: CDR1 SGHAT, CDR2 FQNNGV. Original processing methods: Using reference gene primer amplification, nucleated cell counts were estimated. TCRdb's copy holds only in-frame clones and misses some; the assay was immunoSEQ multiplex PCR. V, J and clone size are those of that table, while D and trimming were read from the DNA. The sample carries approximately 50,000 clones, approximately 80% recorded once. V gene TRBV11-2 combines with J gene TRBJ2-3, with no clear D. This clonotype originated in a man between 65 and 85 years old with active or convalescent COVID-19. The sequencing input was peripheral blood. CDR3 in amino acids: CASSLDLRDTQYF. In DNA form, the CDR3 reads TGTGCCAGCAGCTTAGATCTTCGGGATACGCAGTATTTT.